These 4 T cell receptor beta chains were sequenced from one sample in a study of shared clonotypes between healthy human individuals. Clones were read by immunoSEQ multiplex PCR, and TCRdb kept only the in-frame ones, dropping some. The table shows about 710,000 clones, with around 70% occurring only once. Sequenced: memory CD4+ T cells sorted from blood. Subset of the sample: CD45RA-negative fraction. The receptors stem from a woman in her twenties or thirties in good health.

CDR3 sequence: CASKRTGAPDTQYF. As DNA, the CDR3 is TGTGCCAGCAAGAGGACAGGGGCTCCAGATACGCAGTATTTT. V gene TRBV2 combines with J gene TRBJ2-3; 9 bases are shared with TRBD1. The length of the CDR3 is 14 residues. Germline V gives CDR1 SNHLY, CDR2 FYNNEI. The trim removed 7 bases at V and 4 bases at J, leaving 6 bases unmatched.

V gene TRBV4-1 combines with J gene TRBJ2-5, with TRBD1 as a possible D gene (6 bases). Trimming pared 4 bases from V and 5 bases from J, leaving 11 bases between. The CDR3 sequence is 13 residues long. CDR1 and CDR2 (germline): MGHRA, YSYEKL. Here the CDR3 reads CASSRGGRETQYF. The CDR3, as DNA: TGCGCCAGCAGCCGTGGGGGCAGGGAGACCCAGTACTTC.

This rearrangement joins TRBV30 to TRBJ2-7; weak D call: TRBD2 (6 bases). Germline CDR1 GTSNPN, CDR2 SVGIG (reference sequence). Trimming took 2 bases from V and 4 from J, leaving 12 bases between them. The CDR3 totals 13 residues. The CDR3 sequence: CAWSYGGTYEQYF. As DNA, the CDR3 is TGTGCCTGGAGTTATGGGGGGACTTACGAGCAGTACTTC. The complete variable domain, with remaining parts taken from reference TRBV30 and TRBJ2-7, reads SQTIHQWPATLVQPVGSPLSLECTVEGTSNPNLYWYRQAAGRGLQLLFYSVGIGQISSEVPQNLSASRPQDRQFILSSKKLLLSDSGFYLCAWSYGGTYEQYFGPGTRLTVT.

The chain employs TRBV11-2 and TRBJ2-5; tentatively, D is TRBD1 or TRBD2 (5 bases each). The J call may be mistaken, given a closer DNA end match to TRBJ2-7. Germline-derived CDR1 and CDR2 are SGHAT and FQNNGV. The CDR3 is 16 amino acids. CDR3 amino acids: CASSLDRLGGGHEQYF. In nucleotides, the CDR3 is TGTGCCAGCAGCTTAGATCGGTTAGGTGGGGGACACGAGCAGTACTTC.